This T cell receptor (beta chain) originates from a study of T cell repertoires and HLA-DP antigens. Study context: Alloreactive CD4+ T cells targeted HLA-DP on transduced HeLa. One alloantigen had some eleven groove amino acid differences from self, the other one. Average DNA input: 218.4 ng for CD137+CD4+ sorts, about 1,200 ng pre-culture. Study observations and caveats: Against both alloantigens, CD137+ clonality was similar, roughly 0.38.

Libraries were prepared by immunoSEQ multiplex PCR; TCRdb keeps only in-frame clonotypes and omits some of them. The data show approximately 86,000 clones, about 89% seen once. A remark on this clone: Its specificity is unknown.

The CDR3 is 15 residues long. In germline, CDR1 is MNHNS, CDR2 SASEGT. Between the trimmed V and J ends, which lost 0 bases and 8 bases, there was a span of 11 bases. The sequencing input was CD4+ T cells from PBMCs. This sequence was found in a man between 50 and 59 years old in good health and CMV-seronegative. J is TRBJ1-6 and V is TRBV6-1; no clear D gene. CDR3: CASSEAIAGYSPLHF. CDR3 nucleotide sequence: TGTGCCAGCAGTGAAGCTATTGCGGGGTATTCACCCCTCCACTTT.